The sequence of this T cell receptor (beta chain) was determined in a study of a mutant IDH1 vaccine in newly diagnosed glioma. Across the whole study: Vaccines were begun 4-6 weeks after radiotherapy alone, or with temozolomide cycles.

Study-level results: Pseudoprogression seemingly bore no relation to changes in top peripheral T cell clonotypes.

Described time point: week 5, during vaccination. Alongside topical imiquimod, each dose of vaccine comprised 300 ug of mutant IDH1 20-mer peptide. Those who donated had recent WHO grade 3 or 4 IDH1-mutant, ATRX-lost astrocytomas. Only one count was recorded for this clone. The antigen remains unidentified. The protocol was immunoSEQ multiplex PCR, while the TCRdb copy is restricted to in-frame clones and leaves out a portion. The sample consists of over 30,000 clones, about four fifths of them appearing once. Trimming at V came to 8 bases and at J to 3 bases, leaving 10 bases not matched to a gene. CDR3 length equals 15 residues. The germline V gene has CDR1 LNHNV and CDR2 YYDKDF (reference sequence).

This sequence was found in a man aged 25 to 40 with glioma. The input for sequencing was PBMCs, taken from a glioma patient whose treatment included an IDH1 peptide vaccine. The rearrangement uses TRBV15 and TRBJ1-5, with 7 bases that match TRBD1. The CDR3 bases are TGTGCCACCCAGGGGGGCGCGAGATTCAATCAGCCCCAGCATTTT. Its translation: CATQGGARFNQPQHF.